Below, 14 T cell receptor beta chains from the same sample are listed, as sequenced in a study of cytomegalovirus exposure and HLA in healthy donors. Use of 60 Vbeta and 13 Jbeta primers characterized the PCR. Measured with immunoSEQ multiplex PCR; TCRdb has only the in-frame clones, and not every one. There are roughly 100,000 clones in the sample; approximately 83% occur only once, and over 5% lies in the top ten. Sequenced sample: PBMCs. These receptors all come from a man younger than 35 in good health and CMV-seronegative.

This chain uses TRBV29-1 with TRBJ2-2, with D possibly TRBD1 on 6 matching bases. The CDR3 totals 14 residues. Germline lookup yields CDR1 SQVTM and CDR2 ANQGSEA. V dropped 6 bases and J dropped 2 bases, with 13 bases sitting between them. The CDR3 is CSVPGTHNTGELFF. The CDR3 DNA reads TGCAGCGTCCCCGGGACACATAACACCGGGGAGCTGTTTTTT.

The chain links TRBV28 to TRBJ2-7; 10 bases are shared with TRBD1. CDR1 is MDHEN, CDR2 SYDVKM, per germline. With V trimmed by 3 bases and J by 4 bases, 9 bases remained unmatched. This CDR3 has 16 amino acids. The CDR3 region has the DNA TGTGCCAGCAGTTTCCTCTCGGGACAGGGGTTGTACGAGCAGTACTTC. Translated: CASSFLSGQGLYEQYF.

The chain couples TRBV5-1 to TRBJ2-3, with TRBD2 matching 10 bases. Germline V CDR1 and CDR2: SGHRS, YFSETQ. The junction had 7 bases not matched to a gene; V was cut back by 0 bases and J by 3 bases. This CDR3 contains 17 residues. CDR3 amino acids: CASSLGPSGSTTDTQYF. The CDR3 DNA is TGCGCCAGCAGCTTGGGCCCTAGCGGGAGTACGACAGATACGCAGTATTTT.

The chain couples TRBV19 to TRBJ2-2, with 8 positions matching TRBD1. Per the germline V gene, CDR1 is LNHDA and CDR2 is SQIVND (reference sequence). The CDR3 consists of 13 residues. The V gene end was trimmed by 5 bases and the J gene end by 8 bases; junction bases not matched to a gene: 4. The CDR3 DNA follows: TGTGCCAGTAGTCCCGACAGGGGAGGGGAGCTGTTTTTT. Its protein is CASSPDRGGELFF.

The rearrangement links TRBV7-2 to TRBJ1-4, with 12 bases matching TRBD1. The CDR3 contains 15 residues. V shed 4 bases and J 14 bases; nucleotides not matched to a gene: 11. CDR1 is SGHTA and CDR2 is FQGNSA in the germline V gene. CDR3 sequence: CASSSPGQGAVGLFF. The CDR3 DNA reads as TGTGCCAGCAGCTCCCCGGGACAGGGGGCGGTTGGGCTGTTTTTT.

This clone was observed a few times. The chain carries TRBV5-1 and TRBJ2-3; D is perhaps TRBD2 (7 bases). Trimming stripped 0 bases from V and 0 bases from J, with 17 bases between. The germline gives CDR1 SGHRS, CDR2 YFSETQ. The CDR3 contains 18 residues. CDR3 nucleotides: TGCGCCAGCAGCTTGGCCGTGGGGGGGCGCATGAGCACAGATACGCAGTATTTT. Protein sequence: CASSLAVGGRMSTDTQYF.

V usage is TRBV5-1 and J usage is TRBJ2-7; D remains unclear. This CDR3 has 14 residues. Germline assignment: CDR1 SGHRS and CDR2 YFSETQ. V lost 1 base and J lost 0, with 8 bases in between. This chain's CDR3 is CASSLPGYSYEQYF. The CDR3 DNA is TGCGCCAGCAGCTTGCCGGGTTACTCCTACGAGCAGTACTTC.

The chain joins TRBV18 to TRBJ2-1; perhaps TRBD2 as D (5 bases). V lost 3 bases and J 0 bases, leaving 12 bases between the germline ends. Germline-derived CDR1 and CDR2 are KGHSH and LQKENI. There are 16 residues in the CDR3. Here the CDR3 reads CASSPRRLASYNEQFF. In DNA, the CDR3 is TGTGCCAGCTCACCGCGGCGCCTAGCCTCCTACAATGAGCAGTTCTTC. Supplemented by reference TRBV18 and TRBJ2-1, the full variable domain reads NAGVMQNPRHLVRRRGQEARLRCSPMKGHSHVYWYRQLPEEGLKFMVYLQKENIIDESGMPKERFSAEFPKEGPSILRIQQVVRGDSAAYFCASSPRRLASYNEQFFGPGTRLTVL.

The rearrangement uses TRBV25-1 and TRBJ1-3, with a tentative D call TRBD1 (5 bases). Germline assignment: CDR1 MGHDK and CDR2 SYGVNS. The CDR3 extends over 14 amino acids. The V end was cut by 6 bases, the J end by 0 bases, with 9 bases between. The CDR3 nucleotides are TGTGCCAGCAGGGGGCGAAGCTCTGGAAACACCATATATTTT. It codes for CASRGRSSGNTIYF.

The chain has TRBV7-9 and TRBJ1-2; TRBD1 is a possible D gene (6 bases). CDR3 length equals 14 residues. V was shortened by 2 bases and J by 8 bases, with 15 bases between the two germline ends. The germline gives CDR1 SEHNR, CDR2 FQNEAQ (reference sequence). CDR3 protein: CASSLTEGGDGYTF. DNA of the CDR3: TGTGCCAGCAGCTTAACCGAAGGGGGTGACGGCTACACCTTC.

The V call is TRBV5-1, the J call TRBJ2-7, with D perhaps matching TRBD2 (6 bases). This CDR3 has 16 residues. Per the germline V gene, CDR1 is SGHRS and CDR2 is YFSETQ. Trimming took 4 bases from V and 3 from J, leaving 20 bases between them. The CDR3 protein is CASSKEPREIGYEQYF. In nucleotides, the CDR3 is TGCGCCAGCAGCAAAGAGCCCCGGGAGATCGGCTACGAGCAGTACTTC.

This clone was counted only a few times. The chain uses TRBV6-5 and TRBJ2-3, with 8 bases that match TRBD2. V shed 2 bases and J 4 bases; nucleotides not matched to a gene: 8. This CDR3 has 16 amino acids. Germline V gene lookup returns CDR1 MNHEY and CDR2 SVGAGI. Here the CDR3 DNA reads TGTGCCAGCAGTTACGGGAGCGGGAGAGTGCCAGATACGCAGTATTTT. Its protein is CASSYGSGRVPDTQYF.

This clone was picked up a small number of times. The chain employs TRBV28 and TRBJ1-5; D gene uncertain. The CDR3 is made up of 12 amino acids. Germline V gene data show CDR1 as MDHEN and CDR2 as SYDVKM. The V and J ends lost 2 bases and 4 bases respectively, with 3 bases between them. This CDR3 is CASSLRNQPQHF. The CDR3 DNA reads TGTGCCAGCAGTTTACGGAATCAGCCCCAGCATTTT.

Points on this clone: Mismatch with germline at one junction end may stem from a read error. The rearrangement uses TRBV7-3 and TRBJ2-3, with D perhaps matching TRBD2 (5 bases). Germline loops: CDR1 SGHTA, CDR2 FQGTGA. The CDR3 contains 15 residues. The CDR3: CASSSVGSSTDAQYF. CDR3 nucleotide sequence: TGTGCCAGCAGCTCTGTGGGGTCTAGCACAGATGCGCAGTATTTT.